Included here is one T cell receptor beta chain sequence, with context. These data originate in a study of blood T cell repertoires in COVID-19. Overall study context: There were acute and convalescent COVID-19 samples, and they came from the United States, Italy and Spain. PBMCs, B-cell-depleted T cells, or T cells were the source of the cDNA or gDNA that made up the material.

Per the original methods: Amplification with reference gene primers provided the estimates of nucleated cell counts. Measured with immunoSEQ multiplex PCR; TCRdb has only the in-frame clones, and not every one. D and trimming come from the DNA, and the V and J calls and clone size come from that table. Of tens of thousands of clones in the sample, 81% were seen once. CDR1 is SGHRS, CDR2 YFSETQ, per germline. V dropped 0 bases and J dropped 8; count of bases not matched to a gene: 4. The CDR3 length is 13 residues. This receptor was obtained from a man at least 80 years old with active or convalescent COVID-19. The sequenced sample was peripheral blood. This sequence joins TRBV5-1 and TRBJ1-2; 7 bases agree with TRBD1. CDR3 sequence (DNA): TGCGCCAGCAGCTTGGACACAGGGGTCGGCTACACCTTC. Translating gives CASSLDTGVGYTF.